This TCR beta chain originates from a study of blood T cell repertoires in COVID-19. Across the study: Spain, Italy and the United States supplied samples that represented acute and convalescent COVID-19. PBMCs, B-cell-depleted T cells, or T cells provided the cDNA or gDNA that made up the material.

Under the authors' procedure: Estimates of nucleated cell counts were drawn from the amplification of reference gene primers. Measured with immunoSEQ multiplex PCR; TCRdb has only the in-frame clones, and not every one. Clone size and the V and J calls come from that table; the DNA yielded D and trimming. Found here are more than 90,000 clones, 72% of them singletons; the top ten hold about 22%. The CDR3 covers 14 residues. V was pared by 5 bases and J by 8 bases, with 16 bases between. CDR1 LNHNV and CDR2 YYDKDF come from the germline V gene (reference sequence). J is TRBJ2-1 and V is TRBV15; the D gene is possibly TRBD2 (5 bases). What was sequenced was peripheral blood. The receptor was derived from a woman in her sixties or seventies in a cohort sampled during active or convalescent COVID-19. In DNA, the CDR3 is TGTGCCACCAGCCCGTTTCGGGGTATCCATGAGCAGTTCTTC. Protein sequence: CATSPFRGIHEQFF.